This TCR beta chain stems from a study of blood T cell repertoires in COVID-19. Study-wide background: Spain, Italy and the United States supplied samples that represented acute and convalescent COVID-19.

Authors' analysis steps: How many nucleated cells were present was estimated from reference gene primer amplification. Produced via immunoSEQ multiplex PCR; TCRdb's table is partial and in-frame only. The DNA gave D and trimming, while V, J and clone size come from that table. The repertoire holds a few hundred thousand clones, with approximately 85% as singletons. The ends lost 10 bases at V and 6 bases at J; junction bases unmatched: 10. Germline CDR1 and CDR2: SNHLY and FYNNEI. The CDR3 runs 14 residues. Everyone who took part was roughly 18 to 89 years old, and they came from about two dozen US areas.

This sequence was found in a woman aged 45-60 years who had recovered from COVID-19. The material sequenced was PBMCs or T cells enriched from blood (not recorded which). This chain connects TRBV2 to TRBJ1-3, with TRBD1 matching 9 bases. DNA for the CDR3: TGTGCCACCCGGGACAGGGCATACGAAAACACCATATATTTT. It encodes CATRDRAYENTIYF.